The sequence of this T cell receptor (beta chain) was determined in a study of early T cells in non-severe SARS-CoV-2 infection. At the level of the study: Chains were unpaired, as sequencing was done on bulk RNA from unsorted whole blood. Study-wide results and caveats: Anti-spike CD8 responses were favored in VDJdb matching, and private and CD4 specificities were missed.

This clonotype was seen a few times. Its specificity is unknown. V shed 0 bases and J shed 10 bases, with 15 bases lying between them. Germline CDR1 is MNHEY and CDR2 is SVGAGI. CDR3 length: 14 residues. The protocol attached unique molecular identifiers to individual cDNA molecules. TCRdb used MiXCR to reprocess the 5' RACE reads, holding one entry per CDR3 protein. This sample yields about 88,000 distinct CDR3 sequences, of which about 15% are seen a single time; 4.5% to 7% belongs to the top ten. The gene calls are TRBV6-5 and TRBJ1-1, with D perhaps TRBD1 (5 bases). Sequenced material: whole blood. This TCR came from an adult who was a healthcare worker with PCR-confirmed SARS-CoV-2 infection or an uninfected control (not recorded which). DNA for the CDR3: TGTGCCAGCAGTTACTCGAATAGGGCCGGGGGAGCTTTCTTT. It is translated as CASSYSNRAGGAFF.